Shown below are 2 T cell receptor beta chains from a single sample sequenced in a study of blood T cell repertoires in COVID-19. TCRdb's table, derived via immunoSEQ multiplex PCR, lists solely in-frame clones and lacks some. The sample lists 95,000 to 150,000 clones; about 83% were seen once. The sample was PBMCs or T cells enriched from blood (not recorded which). These receptors all stem from a woman under 40 who had recovered from COVID-19.

The CDR3 loop reads CASSLGLLAGGSDTQYF. The CDR3 coding sequence is TGTGCCAGCAGCTTAGGATTACTAGCGGGAGGTTCGGATACGCAGTATTTT. This chain links TRBV7-8 with TRBJ2-3; 12 bases fit TRBD2. This CDR3 contains 17 residues. Germline-derived CDR1 and CDR2 are SGHVS and FQNEAQ. V shed 1 base, J shed 6 bases, and the junction held 8 bases outside the gene matches.

The chain uses TRBV13 and TRBJ2-5; possibly TRBD1 for D (6 bases). CDR3 size: 16 residues. Trimming took 2 bases from V and 5 from J, leaving 18 bases between them. Germline CDR1 PRHDT, CDR2 FYEKMQ (reference sequence). For the CDR3, the DNA is TGTGCCAGCAGCTTAAACCCACAGGGCTTCGGGGAGACCCAGTACTTC. This sequence encodes CASSLNPQGFGETQYF.